These 32 T cell receptor beta chains came from one sample sequenced in a study of cytomegalovirus exposure and HLA in healthy donors (dated 2017 in TCRdb). Receptor amplification or capture employed the immunoSEQ multiplex PCR assay. TCRdb mirrors the immuneACCESS table, restricted to in-frame sequences. Some clones are absent from its copies; in checked studies, under half trace to an unresolved V gene, and the reason for the others is unknown. For this sample there are 250,000 to 350,000 clones; about nine tenths appear just once. The ten largest account for 0.65% to 0.85% of the sample. The specimen was PBMCs. The source of these receptors is a young woman in good health and CMV-seronegative.

Here the CDR3 DNA reads TGTGCCAGCAGCCAAGACCAGGGGCTCCAAGAGACCCAGTACTTC. Protein: CASSQDQGLQETQYF. V is TRBV4-2 and J is TRBJ2-5; D is perhaps TRBD1 (6 bases). Trimming took 0 bases from V and 1 from J, leaving 9 bases between them. Germline assignment: CDR1 LGHNA and CDR2 YNFKEQ. The CDR3 covers 15 residues.

The chain recombines TRBV15 with TRBJ1-1; weak D call: TRBD1 (5 bases). From germline, CDR1 is LNHNV and CDR2 YYDKDF (reference sequence). The CDR3 extends over 13 amino acids. V was shortened by 3 bases and J by 5 bases, with 10 bases between the two germline ends. CDR3 residues: CATSRKGLTEAFF. CDR3 nucleotide sequence: TGTGCCACCAGCAGGAAGGGGTTGACTGAAGCTTTCTTT. Looking up the rest from reference TRBV15 and TRBJ1-1 gives the full variable domain: DAMVIQNPRYQVTQFGKPVTLSCSQTLNHNVMYWYQQKSSQAPKLLFHYYDKDFNNEADTPDNFQSRRPNTSFCFLDIRSPGLGDTAMYLCATSRKGLTEAFFGQGTRLTVV.

The rearrangement links TRBV27 to TRBJ1-5; weak D call: TRBD1 (6 bases). CDR1 is MNHEY, CDR2 SMNVEV, per germline (reference sequence). Between the trimmed V and J ends, which lost 8 bases and 5 bases, there was a span of 22 bases. The CDR3 length is 16 residues. The CDR3: CASAPHGQLRDQPQHF. As DNA, the CDR3 is TGTGCCAGCGCACCCCACGGACAGCTAAGAGATCAGCCCCAGCATTTT.

The chain couples TRBV23-1 to TRBJ2-7; a possible D gene is TRBD1 (5 bases). TRBV23-1 is an open reading frame whose function is uncertain. This CDR3 comprises 15 residues. The V and J ends lost 3 bases and 2 bases respectively, with 14 bases between them. CDR3: CASSHPTKGAYEQYF. CDR3 in DNA: TGCGCCAGCAGTCACCCTACTAAAGGGGCCTACGAGCAGTACTTC.

The chain is built from TRBV2 and TRBJ2-7; TRBD1 aligns across 8 bases. CDR3 length equals 14 residues. Germline trimming cut 6 bases from V and 0 bases from J; bases unmatched to any gene: 4. The germline CDR1 and CDR2 sequences are SNHLY and FYNNEI. DNA of the CDR3: TGTGCCAGCAGGGGGGACAGGTACTCCTACGAGCAGTACTTC. It translates to CASRGDRYSYEQYF.

The chain is built from TRBV19 and TRBJ2-7; 7 bases map to TRBD1. J lost 3 bases, V lost 4 bases, and 3 bases had no gene match. Germline CDR1 and CDR2: LNHDA and SQIVND (reference sequence). CDR3 size: 13 residues. The CDR3 protein is CASSTGQSYEQYF. The CDR3 DNA reads TGTGCCAGTAGTACGGGACAGAGCTACGAGCAGTACTTC.

This chain links TRBV7-2 with TRBJ2-7, with D perhaps matching TRBD1 (6 bases). CDR3 size: 14 residues. CDR1 and CDR2 from the germline V gene are SGHTA and FQGNSA. Trimming shortened V by 5 bases and J by 11 bases, and 22 bases separated the two germline ends. DNA for the CDR3: TGTGCCAGCAGCGCTGAACAGGGAGCACCGACGGAGTACTTC. Encoded protein: CASSAEQGAPTEYF.

The chain employs TRBV28 and TRBJ2-7; 7 bases line up with TRBD1. In germline, CDR1 is MDHEN, CDR2 SYDVKM. The CDR3 runs to 15 residues. Losses at the gene ends were 5 bases for V and 0 bases for J; bases not matched to a gene: 7. CDR3 DNA: TGTGCCAGCAGTCCCCGACAGGGTTTCTCCTACGAGCAGTACTTC. Translated: CASSPRQGFSYEQYF.

The rearrangement joins TRBV28 to TRBJ1-2; D is ambiguous. This CDR3 has 18 residues. V was pared by 2 bases and J by 8 bases, with 27 bases between. In germline, CDR1 is MDHEN, CDR2 SYDVKM. The CDR3 DNA reads as TGTGCCAGCAGTTTAAGGCCCGAGGGTCACGACTCCCTCGGGGGCTACACCTTC. It codes for CASSLRPEGHDSLGGYTF.

Note on this clone: One end of the junction fails to match germline, which may point to a read error. This chain links TRBV7-7 with TRBJ1-2, with 7 bases fitting TRBD1. The CDR3 length is 19 residues. Germline CDR1 SSHAT, CDR2 FNYEAQ (reference sequence). CDR3 in amino acids: CASSLGGRGTLFKNYGYTF. As DNA, the CDR3 is TGTGCTAGCAGCTTAGGGGGCAGGGGGACGCTATTCAAGAACTATGGCTACACCTTC.

This clone has only one observation. The rearrangement links TRBV7-2 to TRBJ2-7; 9 nucleotides align to TRBD1. This CDR3 region has 16 residues. The germline CDR1 and CDR2 sequences are SGHTA and FQGNSA. Trimming at V came to 0 bases and at J to 4 bases, leaving 7 bases not matched to a gene. DNA of the CDR3: TGTGCCAGCAGCTTAGCGGGGACAGGGTCTGGATACGAGCAGTACTTC. This codes for CASSLAGTGSGYEQYF.

The V call is TRBV6-5, the J call TRBJ2-7; D might be TRBD2 (6 bases). Germline V lookup: CDR1 MNHEY, CDR2 SVGAGI. Between the trimmed V and J ends, which lost 6 bases and 3 bases, there was a span of 12 bases. CDR3 length equals 13 residues. The CDR3 is CASRTGLRYEQYF. The CDR3 DNA sequence: TGTGCCAGCAGAACGGGACTCCGCTACGAGCAGTACTTC.

This clone has just one count. The gene calls are TRBV5-4 and TRBJ2-2; tentatively, D is TRBD1 (6 bases). Trimming removed 10 bases at V and 1 base at J, with 17 bases between. Germline V lookup: CDR1 SGHNT, CDR2 YYREEE (reference sequence). This CDR3 has 15 residues. Here the CDR3 DNA reads TGTGCCGGTGCCCGGGACATACGGAACACCGGGGAGCTGTTTTTT. It translates to CAGARDIRNTGELFF.

The J gene is TRBJ2-2, the V gene TRBV5-1, with 7 bases lining up with TRBD2. From germline, CDR1 is SGHRS and CDR2 YFSETQ. The CDR3 spans 13 residues. V shed 4 bases, J shed 6 bases, and the junction held 3 bases outside the gene matches. The CDR3 sequence: CASSPREAGELFF. The CDR3 DNA sequence: TGCGCCAGCAGCCCTCGGGAGGCCGGGGAGCTGTTTTTT.

This clone was detected only once. V gene TRBV6-6 combines with J gene TRBJ2-7; the D is unclear. CDR1 is MNHNY, CDR2 SVGAGI, per germline (reference sequence). Trimming took off 6 bases at V and 4 bases at J, with 13 bases between the two ends. The length of the CDR3 is 13 residues. CDR3 sequence: CASRGSRGYEQYF. For the CDR3, the DNA is TGTGCCAGCAGGGGCTCCCGTGGGTACGAGCAGTACTTC.

V usage is TRBV2 and J usage is TRBJ2-3; the D is unclear. The V and J ends lost 6 bases and 2 bases respectively, with 18 bases between them. CDR1 is SNHLY, CDR2 FYNNEI, per germline. The CDR3 extends over 16 amino acids. For the CDR3, the DNA is TGTGCCAGCAGAAGTAGACCAGGTCCTCCCACAGATACGCAGTATTTT. It encodes CASRSRPGPPTDTQYF.

V usage is TRBV11-2 and J usage is TRBJ2-5; 8 bases are a match to TRBD2. The germline CDR1 and CDR2 sequences are SGHAT and FQNNGV. The trim removed 1 base at V and 3 bases at J, leaving 13 bases unmatched. CDR3 size: 18 residues. The CDR3 region is CASSLVGPSNSGEETQYF. The CDR3 nucleotides read TGTGCCAGCAGCTTAGTGGGCCCTTCTAATAGCGGGGAAGAGACCCAGTACTTC.

The V and J genes are TRBV7-3 and TRBJ2-3, with 8 bases identical to TRBD2. Germline CDR1 reads SGHTA; CDR2 reads FQGTGA. V was pared by 2 bases and J by 2 bases, with 6 bases of the junction left unmatched. The CDR3 has 16 residues. The CDR3 spells CASSLGPSGSTDTQYF. CDR3 in DNA: TGTGCCAGCAGCTTAGGTCCTAGCGGGTCCACAGATACGCAGTATTTT.

The chain joins TRBV7-3 to TRBJ2-2, with TRBD2 matching 12 bases. Germline V gene sequence: CDR1 SGHTA, CDR2 FQGTGA. CDR3 size: 16 residues. V lost 5 bases to trimming and J lost 6 bases; unmatched junction nucleotides: 7. The CDR3 nucleotides are TGTGCCAGCAGCGCCGCGACTAGCGGGAGAGCCGGGGAGCTGTTTTTT. Amino acids: CASSAATSGRAGELFF.

In DNA form, the CDR3 reads TGTGCCACCAGCAGGCTAGACTTACGGGGAACTAGCTCCTACAATGAGCAGTTCTTC. This codes for CATSRLDLRGTSSYNEQFF. This chain joins TRBV15 and TRBJ2-1; a weak D match, TRBD2 (5 bases). The CDR3 spans 19 residues. Germline loops: CDR1 LNHNV, CDR2 YYDKDF (reference sequence). V was pared by 3 bases and J by 0 bases, with 21 bases between.

This clone was observed a few times. The chain recombines TRBV19 with TRBJ1-2; a possible D gene is TRBD1 (5 bases). The CDR3 length is 15 residues. The V gene lost 8 bases and the J gene lost 6 bases, with 22 bases spanning the gap. In germline, CDR1 is LNHDA, CDR2 SQIVND (reference sequence). The CDR3 sequence: CASSSLGRAGDGYTF. CDR3 in DNA: TGTGCCAGTTCTTCCCTCGGCAGGGCTGGGGATGGCTACACCTTC.

This chain uses TRBV9 with TRBJ2-3, with D possibly matching TRBD1 (5 bases). The germline gives CDR1 SGDLS, CDR2 YYNGEE. This CDR3 region has 15 residues. V lost 1 base to trimming and J lost 0 bases, with 9 bases between them. CDR3 region: CASSVTQGSTDTQYF. The CDR3, as DNA: TGTGCCAGCAGCGTAACCCAGGGCAGCACAGATACGCAGTATTTT.

The V and J genes are TRBV28 and TRBJ2-5; D is possibly TRBD2 (7 bases). CDR3 length equals 17 residues. The germline V gene has CDR1 MDHEN and CDR2 SYDVKM. Trimming took off 2 bases at V and 1 base at J, with 17 bases between the two ends. The CDR3 DNA follows: TGTGCCAGCAGTTTAATTCGAGGGAGGGGGGGCCAAGAGACCCAGTACTTC. It encodes CASSLIRGRGGQETQYF.

For this clone: This sample includes further DNA sequences coding for the same CDR3. The chain joins TRBV6-5 to TRBJ2-7; 7 bases agree with TRBD1. V gave up 2 bases and J gave up 3 bases; unmatched junction bases: 4. CDR1 and CDR2 from the germline V gene are MNHEY and SVGAGI. This CDR3 spans 14 amino acids. The CDR3 nucleotides read TGTGCCAGCAGTTACGAGGCAGGGGGCTACGAGCAGTACTTC. Its protein is CASSYEAGGYEQYF.

The chain is built from TRBV6-5 and TRBJ1-2; D is perhaps TRBD1 (5 bases). V was clipped by 2 bases and J by 8 bases, with 15 bases between them. The germline V gene encodes CDR1 MNHEY and CDR2 SVGAGI. This CDR3 is 14 amino acids long. The CDR3: CASSYRGVLMGYTF. CDR3 DNA: TGTGCCAGCAGTTACCGGGGGGTCTTAATGGGCTACACCTTC.

This clone was detected once. This chain uses TRBV5-1 with TRBJ2-3, with 11 bases that match TRBD2. The CDR3 spans 19 residues. Germline V gene sequence: CDR1 SGHRS, CDR2 YFSETQ. J lost 6 bases, V lost 0 bases, and 15 bases had no gene match. In DNA, the CDR3 is TGCGCCAGCAGCTTGGCCTTAGCGGGAGGGCCCTTGAGTAGTGATACGCAGTATTTT. It is translated as CASSLALAGGPLSSDTQYF.

This clone was seen a few times. This chain uses TRBV7-3 with TRBJ2-7; D gene ambiguous. V lost 3 bases to trimming and J lost 3 bases, with 9 bases between them. Germline V gene lookup returns CDR1 SGHTA and CDR2 FQGTGA. The CDR3 covers 13 residues. Here the CDR3 reads CASSLEFSYEQYF. Written as DNA, the CDR3 is TGTGCCAGCAGCTTGGAGTTTAGCTACGAGCAGTACTTC.

This clone was found once. This rearrangement joins TRBV4-3 to TRBJ2-5; possibly TRBD2 for D (6 bases). Germline V gene data show CDR1 as LGHNA and CDR2 as YSLEER. The CDR3 covers 15 residues. V lost 0 bases and J lost 5, with 13 bases in between. The CDR3 nucleotides read TGCGCCAGCAGCCAAGATACGGGAGTGGTGGAGACCCAGTACTTC. Translated, it gives CASSQDTGVVETQYF.

This chain joins TRBV4-3 and TRBJ2-7; TRBD1 might be the D (6 bases). CDR1 and CDR2 from the germline V gene are LGHNA and YSLEER. The length of the CDR3 is 15 residues. The V end was cut by 1 base, the J end by 2 bases, with 12 bases between. CDR3 sequence reads: CASSQVRQAAYEQYF. The CDR3 nucleotides read TGCGCCAGCAGCCAAGTACGACAGGCCGCCTACGAGCAGTACTTC.

The rearrangement uses TRBV2 and TRBJ2-5, with D possibly TRBD2 on 7 matching bases. Germline V gene data show CDR1 as SNHLY and CDR2 as FYNNEI. Trimming removed 3 bases from V and 11 bases from J, with 19 bases in between. CDR3 length: 14 amino acids. The chain's CDR3 is CASSEGTGGPVQYF. CDR3 nucleotide sequence: TGTGCCAGCAGTGAGGGGACGGGGGGCCCCGTTCAGTACTTC.

The chain couples TRBV29-1 to TRBJ2-7; D might be TRBD1 (6 bases). Trimming removed 7 bases from V and 6 bases from J, with 19 bases in between. The CDR3 contains 13 residues. Germline-derived CDR1 and CDR2 are SQVTM and ANQGSEA. The DNA of the CDR3 is TGCAGCGCAACAGGGTCGGGTCTTCTCGAGCAGTACTTC. Protein: CSATGSGLLEQYF.

The chain combines TRBV5-1 with TRBJ2-2, with 11 bases lining up with TRBD2. This CDR3 comprises 16 residues. Germline-derived CDR1 and CDR2 are SGHRS and YFSETQ. Trimming removed 4 bases from V and 6 bases from J; junction bases left unmatched: 8. The CDR3 spells CASSPTSGSFPGELFF. CDR3 DNA sequence: TGCGCCAGCAGCCCAACTAGCGGGAGCTTCCCCGGGGAGCTGTTTTTT.